This is a list of T cell receptor beta chains from one sample in a study of blood T cell repertoires in COVID-19. Produced via immunoSEQ multiplex PCR; TCRdb's table is partial and in-frame only. Of a few hundred thousand clones listed, roughly 90% are singletons. Sequences were obtained from peripheral blood. The source of these receptors is a woman aged 55-69 years with COVID-19, enrolled during active disease. The CDR3 runs from the conserved cysteine through the conserved F or W. A D gene is named only where the DNA matches it firmly. Size is stated for part of the rows, as once, few or many counts, or as a class when the clone is expanded.

CASSFEENTEAFF,TGTGCCAGCAGCTTCGAGGAGAACACTGAAGCTTTCTTT,-,TRBV11-1,TRBJ1-1,-
CASSLSTQAGAYYEQYF,TGTGCCAGCAGTCTCTCTACCCAGGCAGGGGCCTACTACGAGCAGTACTTC,-,TRBV27,TRBJ2-7,-
CASSLGLAANTGELFF,TGTGCCAGCAGCCTAGGACTAGCCGCGAACACCGGGGAGCTGTTTTTT,-,TRBV7-2,TRBJ2-2,TRBD2
CASTGTDYGYTF,TGCGCCAGCACTGGGACAGATTATGGCTACACCTTC,-,TRBV10-2,TRBJ1-2,TRBD1
CASSLQGNTEAFF,TGTGCCAGCAGCCTACAGGGGAACACTGAAGCTTTCTTT,few,TRBV14,TRBJ1-1,-
CASSLGQGRSYEQYF,TGTGCCAGCAGCTTAGGACAGGGGAGATCCTACGAGCAGTACTTC,-,TRBV7-2,TRBJ2-7,TRBD1
CASRRQITGNTIYF,TGTGCCAGCAGGCGGCAGATAACTGGAAACACCATATATTTT,-,TRBV6-5,TRBJ1-3,-
CASRLVGRTGSYGGYTF,TGTGCCAGCAGGCTTGTGGGGCGGACAGGATCCTATGGTGGCTACACCTTC,-,TRBV5-4,TRBJ1-2,TRBD1
CASTEGAGGYTF,TGTGCCAGCACCGAGGGGGCGGGTGGCTACACCTTC,once,TRBV7-9,TRBJ1-2,TRBD1
CASSEGTSTGELFF,TGCGCCAGCAGCGAGGGGACATCGACCGGGGAGCTGTTTTTT,-,TRBV5-1,TRBJ2-2,-
CASSTGGGVGYGYTF,TGTGCCAGCAGTACCGGCGGGGGTGTAGGATATGGCTACACCTTC,once,TRBV25-1,TRBJ1-2,-
CASSVDGWTEAFF,TGTGCCAGCAGCGTAGACGGGTGGACTGAAGCTTTCTTT,-,TRBV9,TRBJ1-1,-
CASRDRGRDEAFF,TGTGCCAGCAGGGACAGGGGGCGGGATGAAGCTTTCTTT,-,TRBV6-5,TRBJ1-1,TRBD1
CASSPQQSQPQHF,TGTGCCAGCTCACCACAACAGAGTCAGCCCCAGCATTTT,-,TRBV18,TRBJ1-5,-
CAISGPTGGTVYTEAFF,TGTGCCATCAGTGGTCCCACAGGGGGCACGGTTTACACTGAAGCTTTCTTT,-,TRBV10-3,TRBJ1-1,TRBD1
CASSLSLQGYTEAFF,TGTGCCAGCAGCTTAAGCCTACAGGGATACACTGAAGCTTTCTTT,-,TRBV11-2,TRBJ1-1,-
CASSFDRVNTEAFF,TGTGCCAGCAGCTTTGACAGGGTAAACACTGAAGCTTTCTTT,-,TRBV7-3,TRBJ1-1,TRBD1
CASSPSAVRAYGYTF,TGTGCCAGCTCACCTTCCGCGGTCAGGGCCTATGGCTACACCTTC,-,TRBV18,TRBJ1-2,-
CASTFQPGQGSYEQYF,TGTGCCAGCACCTTCCAACCGGGACAGGGCTCCTACGAGCAGTACTTC,-,TRBV7-9,TRBJ2-7,TRBD1
CASSIVGSPYSNQPQHF,TGTGCCAGTAGCATCGTCGGGTCCCCCTATAGCAATCAGCCCCAGCATTTT,-,TRBV19,TRBJ1-5,-
CASSDATGLYEQYF,TGTGCCAGCAGTGATGCTACAGGGCTCTACGAGCAGTACTTC,-,TRBV2,TRBJ2-7,-
CASSRTGNTEAFF,TGTGCCAGCTCCCGAACAGGAAACACTGAAGCTTTCTTT,-,TRBV18,TRBJ1-1,-
CASSIPPDRGKQETQYF,TGTGCCAGCAGTATCCCCCCGGACAGGGGAAAGCAAGAGACCCAGTACTTC,-,TRBV2,TRBJ2-5,TRBD1
CASSLDPGGRGNTIYF,TGTGCCAGCAGCTTAGATCCAGGGGGACGTGGAAACACCATATATTTT,-,TRBV7-9,TRBJ1-3,TRBD1
CASSQAQGFRVF,TGCGCCAGCAGCCAAGCCCAGGGTTTTCGAGTGTTC,-,TRBV4-1,TRBJ1-2,-
CASSQDGVWGVTEAFF,TGCGCCAGCAGCCAGGATGGGGTCTGGGGGGTCACTGAAGCTTTCTTT,-,TRBV4-1,TRBJ1-1,-
CASSYSRTGIRGYTF,TGTGCCAGCAGTTACTCCAGGACAGGGATTCGTGGCTACACCTTC,-,TRBV6-2/TRBV6-3,TRBJ1-2,TRBD1
CASSLDGRASGANVLTF,TGCGCCAGCAGCTTGGATGGCAGGGCTAGTGGGGCCAACGTCCTGACTTTC,-,TRBV5-1,TRBJ2-6,-
CASSFLGQGGSYEQYF,TGTGCCAGCAGCTTCTTGGGTCAGGGAGGTTCCTACGAGCAGTACTTC,-,TRBV5-5,TRBJ2-7,-
CASSSLGTGGEPYGYTF,TGTGCCAGCAGCTCCCTTGGAACAGGGGGCGAACCATATGGCTACACCTTC,-,TRBV7-2,TRBJ1-2,TRBD1
CASSQWTGNTEAFF,TGTGCCAGCTCCCAATGGACGGGAAACACTGAAGCTTTCTTT,-,TRBV18,TRBJ1-1,-
CASSIYGGNYNSPLHF,TGTGCCAGTAGTATTTACGGAGGAAACTATAATTCACCCCTCCACTTT,-,TRBV19,TRBJ1-6,-
CASSGGRWTETQYF,TGTGCCAGCAGTGGGGGGCGCTGGACAGAGACCCAGTACTTC,-,TRBV2,TRBJ2-5,-
CASSHRRGTEAFF,TGTGCCAGCAGCCACCGGCGGGGCACTGAAGCTTTCTTT,-,TRBV25-1,TRBJ1-1,-
CASSQGQGAEKLFF,TGCGCCAGCAGCCAGGGACAGGGGGCTGAAAAACTGTTTTTT,-,TRBV5-1,TRBJ1-4,TRBD1
CASRLPSQETQYF,TGTGCCAGCAGACTACCCTCGCAAGAGACCCAGTACTTC,-,TRBV27,TRBJ2-5,-
CASSFVGFSQGDNYGYTF,TGTGCCAGCAGCTTTGTTGGGTTCTCACAGGGAGATAACTATGGCTACACCTTC,-,TRBV5-4,TRBJ1-2,-
CATQGIHGYTF,TGTGCCACACAGGGGATCCATGGCTACACCTTC,-,TRBV10-3,TRBJ1-2,TRBD1
CASSWGGGDQPQHF,TGTGCCAGCAGCTGGGGGGGAGGGGATCAGCCCCAGCATTTT,-,TRBV7-2,TRBJ1-5,-
CASSLVVRGPNYGYTF,TGTGCCAGCAGCTTAGTCGTCAGGGGCCCCAACTATGGCTACACCTTC,-,TRBV7-8,TRBJ1-2,-
CASSQGTVANTGELFF,TGTGCCAGCAGCCAAGGGACAGTCGCGAACACCGGGGAGCTGTTTTTT,-,TRBV4-2,TRBJ2-2,-
CASSRPSGRAFYGYTF,TGTGCCAGCAGTCGACCCTCGGGCAGGGCCTTCTATGGCTACACCTTC,-,TRBV5-6,TRBJ1-2,-
CASSYGRGVGYGYTF,TGTGCCAGCAGTTATGGTCGGGGGGTTGGCTATGGCTACACCTTC,-,TRBV6-2/TRBV6-3,TRBJ1-2,-
CASSFLRDTNEQFF,TGTGCCAGCAGCTTCCTCCGGGACACCAATGAGCAGTTCTTC,-,TRBV7-9,TRBJ2-1,-
CASSTQGANTEAFF,TGTGCCAGTAGTACCCAGGGGGCGAACACTGAAGCTTTCTTT,-,TRBV19,TRBJ1-1,TRBD1
CASSSMGGGTQETQYF,TGTGCCAGCAGCTCCATGGGGGGGGGAACCCAAGAGACCCAGTACTTC,few,TRBV7-9,TRBJ2-5,TRBD2
CASSLVGAAGGLREQFF,TGTGCCAGCAGCTTAGTTGGTGCAGCGGGGGGGCTAAGGGAGCAGTTCTTC,once,TRBV7-2,TRBJ2-1,TRBD2
CASSLAAANEQFF,TGTGCCAGCAGCTTAGCGGCGGCCAATGAGCAGTTCTTC,-,TRBV7-2,TRBJ2-1,-
CASKRGRGTDTQYF,TGTGCCAGCAAACGGGGGAGGGGAACAGATACGCAGTATTTT,-,TRBV7-2,TRBJ2-3,TRBD2
CASSSAWGGQGYGYTF,TGTGCCAGCAGTTCGGCTTGGGGGGGGCAAGGTTATGGCTACACCTTC,-,TRBV27,TRBJ1-2,-
CASSAQGSISYEQYF,TGTGCCAGTAGTGCACAGGGCTCGATATCCTACGAGCAGTACTTC,few,TRBV19,TRBJ2-7,-
CASSLLEGRGEQYF,TGTGCCAGCAGCTTATTGGAGGGTAGGGGCGAGCAGTACTTC,-,TRBV11-1,TRBJ2-7,-
CASSSPGGADHTGELFF,TGTGCCAGTAGTTCCCCGGGGGGGGCGGATCACACCGGGGAGCTGTTTTTT,-,TRBV19,TRBJ2-2,TRBD2
CASSPGLNTEAFF,TGTGCCAGCAGTCCGGGACTAAACACTGAAGCTTTCTTT,-,TRBV6-5,TRBJ1-1,-
CASSLGGVFEQFF,TGTGCCAGCAGCTTAGGGGGAGTTTTTGAGCAGTTCTTC,-,TRBV7-2,TRBJ2-1,-
CASSFWGQGHYEQYF,TGTGCCAGCAGTTTTTGGGGACAGGGTCACTACGAGCAGTACTTC,-,TRBV27,TRBJ2-7,TRBD1
CASSLSPPEGGGDTQYF,TGTGCCAGCAGCTTAAGTCCGCCGGAGGGGGGGGGAGATACGCAGTATTTT,-,TRBV7-3,TRBJ2-3,-